The clone carrying this TCR beta chain was observed at least ten times. The antigen is undetermined. Germline values: CDR1 SGHDN, CDR2 FVKESK. V lost 8 bases and J lost 4, with 21 bases in between. The CDR3 loop spans 15 amino acids. The sample comes from a study of metastatic and nonmetastatic thyroid tumors. About the study: Repertoire comparison spanned blood and tumor or nodule tissue of malignant and benign thyroid patients.

No treatment of any kind had been given to any patient before thyroid surgery. The study's findings and limits: Significantly higher TCR beta diversity was reportedly seen in malignant thyroid tumors than benign nodules, in blood and tumor.

In the original workflow: To classify distant metastasis in papillary thyroid cancer, a model was built from CDR3 differences across clinicopathological groups. TCRdb re-called clones from the PCR reads using MiXCR. TCRdb, not the original authors, processed these V and J calls. The table records 30,000 to 45,000 clones, around a fifth of them present only once. This receptor was taken from a female donor with papillary thyroid cancer or a benign thyroid nodule (not recorded which). Some clones in this sample may be carry-over from other donors' samples. The V and J genes are TRBV14 and TRBJ2-7; TRBD1 is a possible D gene (5 bases). The sample taken for sequencing was blood. In nucleotides, the CDR3 is TGTGCCAGCGGCCTTTTGGGGCCAGGTCCTTACGAGCAGTACTTC. It specifies CASGLLGPGPYEQYF. Supplemented by reference TRBV14 and TRBJ2-7, the full variable domain reads EAGVTQFPSHSVIEKGQTVTLRCDPISGHDNLYWYRRVMGKEIKFLLHFVKESKQDESGMPNNRFLAERTGGTYSTLKVQPAELEDSGVYFCASGLLGPGPYEQYFGPGTRLTVT.